The present entry profiles one TCR beta chain with its context. The sample originates from a study of blood T cell repertoires in COVID-19. Study-level background: Italy, Spain and the United States were the sources of the convalescent and acute COVID-19 samples.

As originally analysed: Reference gene primers were amplified, and this amplification served to estimate nucleated cell counts. TCRdb's table, derived via immunoSEQ multiplex PCR, lists solely in-frame clones and lacks some. D and trimming were read from the DNA, whereas the V and J calls and clone size are those reported in that table. The sample has tens of thousands of clones; about 82% are singletons. Sequences were obtained from peripheral blood. The source is a man aged 45 to 65 with active COVID-19.

CDR3 region: CASTHKVGSSYNEQFF. The CDR3 DNA is TGTGCCAGCACCCATAAAGTGGGGAGCTCCTACAATGAGCAGTTCTTC. The rearrangement joins TRBV7-2 to TRBJ2-1, with TRBD2 as a possible D gene (5 bases). CDR1 is SGHTA, CDR2 FQGNSA, per germline. Trimming removed 7 bases at V and 0 bases at J, with 16 bases between. The length of the CDR3 is 16 residues.